This TCR beta chain was captured in a study of Ad26.COV2.S vaccination and SARS-CoV-2 variants (dated by TCRdb to the early 2020s). Study-level background: Vaccine-arm donors came from COV1001, a multicentre, randomized, double-blind, placebo-controlled phase I-IIa trial of Ad26.COV2.S in healthy adults. Ad26.COV2.S was administered intramuscularly at 5 x 10^10 or 1 x 10^11 viral particles, either as a single shot or as two shots given 56 days apart. TCRbeta repertoire sequencing was used to assess the specificity and breadth of SARS-CoV-2-reactive T cell receptors after Ad26.COV2.S vaccination. The TCR-sequenced set comprised about 32 samples: some 19 Ad26.COV2.S vaccine recipients, 5 placebo recipients and 8 SARS-CoV-2 convalescent individuals. Trial participants were randomized into five groups of five: low-dose or high-dose Ad26.COV2.S given once or twice, or placebo on both occasions. Throughout the experiments and outcome assessment, investigators stayed blinded to trial group allocation. The full study reports these points: Vaccine and placebo recipients had similar non-spike TCR breadth, a finding consistent with the vaccine containing only spike. Comparing responses between vaccine doses or regimens was not something the study was powered to do. Compared with placebo recipients, Ad26.COV2.S recipients showed higher spike-specific TCR breadth (P = 0.0014). According to the authors, total T cell responses may have been underestimated by the TCR breadth and depth analyses. After vaccination, spike-specific CD8+ and CD4+ T cell responses were reported to show substantial breadth.

TCRbeta CDR3 regions were sequenced with the immunoSEQ Assay. After extraction, genomic DNA underwent amplification by bias-controlled multiplex PCR, followed by high-throughput sequencing. Concerning the study's data processing: To quantify the absolute abundance of every unique TCRbeta CDR3 region, sequences were collapsed and filtered. T cell fraction was estimated by normalizing TCRbeta template counts to usable DNA, which was measured by amplifying reference genes present in all nucleated cells. Repertoire TCRs were annotated as SARS-CoV-2-specific when V gene, CDR3 amino acid sequence and J gene were exactly matched to a known reactive TCR set. MIRA supplied the reference SARS-CoV-2 TCR set, which was filtered for enrichment in COVID-19-positive ImmuneCODE repertoires so that public or cross-reactive TCRs were removed. Based on the MIRA antigens, annotated TCRs were further analysed at the level of specific ORF or position within ORF. Breadth was defined as annotated unique rearrangements over total unique productive rearrangements; depth was the summed frequency of those rearrangements. Two-sided Wilcoxon rank-sum tests were used to compare TCR breadth between groups. In TCRdb, the immuneACCESS table is reduced to in-frame sequences with V and J assigned. These tables do not hold every clone; where another copy was compared, an unresolved V gene accounts for under half, and the others remain unexplained. V, J and clone size were drawn from that table, and D and trimming were deduced from the DNA. Recorded for this sample are 410,000 or so clones; about nine tenths of them occurred a single time. Clones ranked in the top ten supply 10% to 15% of the sample.

The germline V gene (reference sequence) supplies CDR1 SGHNT and CDR2 YYREEE. The V end loses 0 bases and the J end loses 2 bases, and a stretch of 6 bases separates them. From the cysteine through the phenylalanine, the CDR3 covers 15 amino acids. The sequence is cut down to CDR3 DNA, 45 bases in frame from base 1. To note about this clone: Its target antigen remains unknown. No base-level quality is on record; no much larger clone is a single base apart.

This sample's treatment or condition label indicates: 15 to 20 received Ad26.COV2.S at low or high dose, single or two shots; a few received placebo; per-sample allocation not given. For vaccine and placebo recipients, the sequenced repertoires came from samples collected on day 63 after the first injection. Between 29 July and 7 August 2020, Cohort 1b enrolled about two dozen adults aged 18-55 years at one site in Boston, USA. Ad26.COV2.S was a replication-incompetent adenovirus type 26 vector that expressed a prefusion-stabilized SARS-CoV-2 spike protein derived from the original Wuhan strain. This sequence was found in a person aged 18-60 years who received the Ad26.COV2.S COVID-19 vaccine or a placebo. The chain employs TRBV5-4 and TRBJ2-6, with no confident D gene call. Specimen: peripheral blood, collected in a trial of Ad26.COV2.S vaccine versus placebo. At the DNA level, the sequence is TGTGCCAGCAGCTTGGCTGGGGCTGGGGCCAACGTCCTGACTTTC. It translates as CASSLAGAGANVLTF.